The clone carrying this T cell receptor (beta chain) appeared many times. The data are from a study of T cells in Graves' hyperthyroidism and ophthalmopathy. Authors of the study amplified TCR beta CDR3 regions from RNA transcripts. In the first-round RT-PCR of the TCR CDR3, the HTBI primer set was used. TCRdb fed the multiplex PCR reads into MiXCR, producing one record per CDR3 protein. Seen here are hundreds of thousands of distinct CDR3 sequences, approximately 14% observed once, and the top ten hold almost 6%. The V gene's germline CDR1 is SEHNR and CDR2 FQNEAQ (reference sequence). This CDR3 region has 14 residues. V was cut by 0 bases and J by 1 base, with 6 bases left in between. Patients aged 18 to 65 had newly diagnosed hyperthyroidism that had lasted under 2 months. Fresh peripheral blood, about 9.9 ml, yielded the PBMCs.

Sequenced sample: blood. The chain has TRBV7-9 and TRBJ1-1; D is unclear. This receptor was taken from a woman aged 30 to 39 with Graves' hyperthyroidism that later progressed to Graves' ophthalmopathy. The CDR3 sequence is CASSLATGNTEAFF. The CDR3 DNA is TGTGCCAGCAGCTTAGCGACGGGGAACACTGAAGCTTTCTTT.